This TCR beta chain was captured in a study of CD8 T cells in ankylosing spondylitis. Libraries of TCR beta came from quantitative 5'-RACE with molecular barcodes. TCRdb reanalysed the 5' RACE reads using MiXCR and keeps one entry per CDR3 protein. The table has over 110,000 distinct CDR3 sequences, roughly 8% seen once. Overall study findings and caveats: Earlier studies detected some motif variants in reactive arthritis synovial fluid and blood.

This clonotype has just a few counts. Its antigen is unknown. Trimming shortened V by 1 base and J by 0 bases, and 10 bases separated the two germline ends. CDR1 is DFQATT, CDR2 SNEGSKA, per germline (reference sequence). The CDR3 spans 14 residues. The sequenced material came from synovial fluid, either unsorted or a sorted T cell fraction (not recorded which). The sequence derives from a male donor with ankylosing spondylitis. The chain has TRBV20-1 and TRBJ2-7; D not resolved. CDR3 coding DNA: TGCAGTGCTAGAGCTGGGTCGGCCTCCTACGAGCAGTACTTC. Translation: CSARAGSASYEQYF.